Below, one T cell receptor (beta chain) is given with its context. Its antigen is still unknown. The data stem from a study of cytomegalovirus exposure and HLA in healthy donors. Background on the study: The roughly 130 validation repertoires were reported in a later analysis to have been generated on the same platform as the roughly 630 first-cohort repertoires.

TCRdb's copy holds only in-frame clones and misses some; the assay was immunoSEQ multiplex PCR. The sample includes about 140,000 clones, just over 85% of them seen just once. General observations from the study: The listing of 150 or so TCR beta chains classed them as cytomegalovirus-associated. Rarity characterized most TCR sequences, yet some public TCRs appeared in many donors.

The CDR3 consists of 14 residues. Germline V gene data show CDR1 as SGHNT and CDR2 as YENEEA. Deletions cut 5 bases from V and 0 bases from J, with 9 bases between. The origin of this receptor is a woman between 18 and 29 years old in good health and CMV-seropositive. The sequencing input was PBMCs. This chain links TRBV11-3 with TRBJ2-3, with a weak D call TRBD2 (5 bases). CDR3 coding DNA: TGTGCCAGCAGCGCAAGCGGCAGCACAGATACGCAGTATTTT. Encoded protein: CASSASGSTDTQYF.